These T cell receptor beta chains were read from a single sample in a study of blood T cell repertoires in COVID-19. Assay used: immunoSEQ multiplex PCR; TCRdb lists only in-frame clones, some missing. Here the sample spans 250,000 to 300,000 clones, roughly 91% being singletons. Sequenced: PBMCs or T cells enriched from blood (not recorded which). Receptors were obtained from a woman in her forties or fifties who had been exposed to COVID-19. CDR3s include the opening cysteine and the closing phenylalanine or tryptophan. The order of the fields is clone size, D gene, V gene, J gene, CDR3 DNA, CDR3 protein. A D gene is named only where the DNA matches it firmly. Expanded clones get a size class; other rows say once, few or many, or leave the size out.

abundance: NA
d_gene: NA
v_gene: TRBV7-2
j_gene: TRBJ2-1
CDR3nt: TGTGCCAGCAGCTTACGTCCACTAAATGAGCAGTTCTTC
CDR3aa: CASSLRPLNEQFF

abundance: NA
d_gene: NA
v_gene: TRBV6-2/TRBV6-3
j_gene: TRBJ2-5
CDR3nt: TGTGCCAGCAGTTACGGTCCAGGGCCGGGTCCCCAGTACTTC
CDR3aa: CASSYGPGPGPQYF

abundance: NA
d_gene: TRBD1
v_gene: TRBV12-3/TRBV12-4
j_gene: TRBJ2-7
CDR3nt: TGTGCCAGCAGCTGGACAGGGTCCTACGAGCAGTACTTC
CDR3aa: CASSWTGSYEQYF

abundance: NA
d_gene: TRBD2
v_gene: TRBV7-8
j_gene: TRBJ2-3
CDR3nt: TGTGCCAGCAGCTTAGCCCTAGCGGGGGGCCTCAGCACAGATACGCAGTATTTT
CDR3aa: CASSLALAGGLSTDTQYF

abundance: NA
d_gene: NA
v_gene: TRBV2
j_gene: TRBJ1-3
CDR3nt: TGTGCCAGCAGGAAGGGGGTTATCGTGGCTGGAAACACCATATATTTT
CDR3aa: CASRKGVIVAGNTIYF

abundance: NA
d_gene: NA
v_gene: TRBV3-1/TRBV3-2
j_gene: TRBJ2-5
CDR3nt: TGTGCCAGCAGCCAGCGGATCCAACCCCCAGAGACCCAGTACTTC
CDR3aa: CASSQRIQPPETQYF

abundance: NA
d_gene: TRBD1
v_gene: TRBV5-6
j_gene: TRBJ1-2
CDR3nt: TGTGCCAGCAGCTTGGGGGGACAGGGTTCCAGCTATGGCTACACCTTC
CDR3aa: CASSLGGQGSSYGYTF

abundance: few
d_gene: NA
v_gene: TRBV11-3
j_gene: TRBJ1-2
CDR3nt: TGTGCCAGCAGCTTAGAAATGGGGGCGCGTGGCTACACCTTC
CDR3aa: CASSLEMGARGYTF

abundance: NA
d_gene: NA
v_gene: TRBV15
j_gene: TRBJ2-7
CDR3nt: TGTGCCACCAGCAGAGATCCGGCGGGTACCTACGAGCAGTACTTC
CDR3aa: CATSRDPAGTYEQYF

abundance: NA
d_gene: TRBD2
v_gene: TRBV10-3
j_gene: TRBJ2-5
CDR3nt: TGTGCCATCAGTGTTAGCGGGGGGGCCCTGGAGACCCAGTACTTC
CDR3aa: CAISVSGGALETQYF

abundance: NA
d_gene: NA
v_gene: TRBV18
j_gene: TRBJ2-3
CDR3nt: TGTGCCAGCTCACCTTCGCAGATCACAGATACGCAGTATTTT
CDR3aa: CASSPSQITDTQYF

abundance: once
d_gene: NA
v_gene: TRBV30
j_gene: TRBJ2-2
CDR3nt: TGTGCCTGGCGCCACGTGGGGGCCGCGAACACCGGGGAGCTGTTTTTT
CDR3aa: CAWRHVGAANTGELFF

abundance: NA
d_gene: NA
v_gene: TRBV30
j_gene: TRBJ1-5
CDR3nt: TGTGCCTTTCAAATCTCTGAGGGCAGCCAGCCCCAGCATTTT
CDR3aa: CAFQISEGSQPQHF

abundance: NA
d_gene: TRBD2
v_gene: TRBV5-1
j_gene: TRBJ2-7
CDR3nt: TGCGCCACCGCGCCGGGACTAGCGGGGGGGAGCTCCTACGAGCAGTACTTC
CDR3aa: CATAPGLAGGSSYEQYF

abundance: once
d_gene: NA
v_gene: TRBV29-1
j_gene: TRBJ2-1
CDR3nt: TGCAGCGTTGGACAGGTTTACAATGAGCAGTTCTTC
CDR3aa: CSVGQVYNEQFF

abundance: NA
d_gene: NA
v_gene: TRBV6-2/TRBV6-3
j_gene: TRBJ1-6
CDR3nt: TGTGCCAGCAGTTCCCGTCAGGGATATAATTCACCCCTCCACTTT
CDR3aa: CASSSRQGYNSPLHF

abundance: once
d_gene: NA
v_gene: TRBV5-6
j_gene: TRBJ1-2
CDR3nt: TGTGCCAGCAGCTTGGCGGGCAGGGGTAATGGCTACACCTTC
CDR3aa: CASSLAGRGNGYTF

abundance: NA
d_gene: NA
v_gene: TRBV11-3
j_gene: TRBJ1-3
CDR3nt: TGTGCCAGCAGCCTAGGACCCCCGGAGGCTGGAAACACCATATATTTT
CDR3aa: CASSLGPPEAGNTIYF

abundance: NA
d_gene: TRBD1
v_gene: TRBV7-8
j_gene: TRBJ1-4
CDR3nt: TGTGCCAGCAGCTCGGACCCTCCAGGGGGGATTGAAAAACTGTTTTTT
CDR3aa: CASSSDPPGGIEKLFF

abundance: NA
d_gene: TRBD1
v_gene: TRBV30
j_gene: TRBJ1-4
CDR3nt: TGTGCCTGGGACAGGGAGATGACTTGGACACTTACGCCGGGTGAAAAACTGTTTTTT
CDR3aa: CAWDREMTWTLTPGEKLFF

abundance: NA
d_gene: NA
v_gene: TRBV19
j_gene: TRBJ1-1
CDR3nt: TGTGCCAGTAGTATGGGGGGGGCAACTGAAGCTTTCTTT
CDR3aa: CASSMGGATEAFF

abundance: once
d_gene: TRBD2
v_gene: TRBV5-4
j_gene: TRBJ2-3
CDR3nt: TGTGCCAGCAGCTTGCGGGGAGCGGGGGGAAGCACAGATACGCAGTATTTT
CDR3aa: CASSLRGAGGSTDTQYF

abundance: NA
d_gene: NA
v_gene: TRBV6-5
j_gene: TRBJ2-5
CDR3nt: TGTGCCAGCAGTTACTGGTCGAGCTCGCAAGAGACCCAGTACTTC
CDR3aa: CASSYWSSSQETQYF

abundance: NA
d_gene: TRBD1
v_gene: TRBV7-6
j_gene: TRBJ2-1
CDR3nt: TGTGCCAGCTGCCCGGGGGACAGGTGCTACAATGAGCAGTTCTTC
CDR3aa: CASCPGDRCYNEQFF

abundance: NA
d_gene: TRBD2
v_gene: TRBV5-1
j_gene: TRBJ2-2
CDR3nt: TGCGCCAGCAGCTTGAGCGGGGGGGCCGGAACCGGGGAGCTGTTTTTT
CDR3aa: CASSLSGGAGTGELFF

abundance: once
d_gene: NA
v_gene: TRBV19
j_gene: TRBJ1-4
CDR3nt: TGTGCCAGTAAAGGGGTTAATGAAAAACTGTTTTTT
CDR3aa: CASKGVNEKLFF

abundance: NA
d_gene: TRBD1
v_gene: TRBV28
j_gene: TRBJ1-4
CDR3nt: TGTGCCAGCAGTATACCCGGGACAGCAACTAATGAAAAACTGTTTTTT
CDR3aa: CASSIPGTATNEKLFF

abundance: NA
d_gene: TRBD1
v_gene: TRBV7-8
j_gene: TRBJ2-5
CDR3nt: TGTGCCAGCAGCCGAGACAGGGGGCGCGTCGAGACCCAGTACTTC
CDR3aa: CASSRDRGRVETQYF

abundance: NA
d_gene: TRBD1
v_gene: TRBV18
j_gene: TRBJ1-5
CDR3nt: TGTGCCAGCTCACCACCCGGGACAGGGATGTGGAATCAGCCCCAGCATTTT
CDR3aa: CASSPPGTGMWNQPQHF

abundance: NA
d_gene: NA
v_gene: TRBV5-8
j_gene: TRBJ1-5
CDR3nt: TGTGCCAGCAGCTTGGGGTCAGGGGATCAGCCCCAGCATTTT
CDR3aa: CASSLGSGDQPQHF

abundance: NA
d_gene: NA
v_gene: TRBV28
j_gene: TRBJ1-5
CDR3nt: TGTGCCAGCAGTTTTACCGCAGGCACAAGCAATCAGCCCCAGCATTTT
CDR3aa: CASSFTAGTSNQPQHF

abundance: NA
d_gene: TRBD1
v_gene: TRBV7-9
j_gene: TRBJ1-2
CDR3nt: TGTGCCGGGGGGACAGGGCTTGGCTACACCTTC
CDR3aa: CAGGTGLGYTF

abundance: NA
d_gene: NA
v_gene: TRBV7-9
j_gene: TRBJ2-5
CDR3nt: TGTGCCAGCAGCGCTACCCAAGAGACCCAGTACTTC
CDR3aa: CASSATQETQYF